The 5 T cell receptor beta chains reported below all come from one sample, sequenced in a study of cytomegalovirus exposure and HLA in healthy donors. Generated by immunoSEQ multiplex PCR, the TCRdb table keeps only in-frame clones and is missing some. The data show about 88,000 clones, approximately 81% seen once. The sample comprised PBMCs. The receptors come from a woman under 30 in good health and CMV-seropositive.

The chain employs TRBV27 and TRBJ2-3; 8 bases are shared with TRBD2. CDR1 is MNHEY and CDR2 is SMNVEV in the germline V gene (reference sequence). The CDR3 length is 16 residues. Trimming at V came to 5 bases and at J to 5 bases, leaving 12 bases not matched to a gene. CDR3 amino acids: CASSIIFGGARDTQYF. CDR3 bases: TGTGCCAGCAGTATAATATTCGGGGGGGCTAGAGATACGCAGTATTTT.

J is TRBJ2-6 and V is TRBV2; D call uncertain. The CDR3 covers 16 residues. Germline values: CDR1 SNHLY, CDR2 FYNNEI. V was trimmed by 9 bases and J by 2 bases, leaving 17 bases between them. CDR3 residues: CAREASTSTGANVLTF. CDR3 sequence (DNA): TGTGCCAGAGAAGCTTCCACGTCAACTGGGGCCAACGTCCTGACTTTC.

The chain recombines TRBV7-3 with TRBJ1-2, with 12 positions matching TRBD1. The trim removed 2 bases at V and 7 bases at J, leaving 5 bases unmatched. The CDR3 runs to 15 residues. The germline CDR1 and CDR2 sequences are SGHTA and FQGTGA. The CDR3 sequence is CASSLGGQGALGYTF. The CDR3 nucleotides are TGTGCCAGCAGCTTAGGGGGACAGGGGGCGCTTGGCTACACCTTC.

Worth noting for this clone: Germline is not matched at one junction end, which may reflect a read error. Written as DNA, the CDR3 is TGTGCCAGCAGTGAAGCGCCCTCAGGATTAAACTTC. Its translation: CASSEAPSGLNF. The chain has TRBV6-1 and TRBJ2-5; D unresolved. The CDR3 has 12 amino acids. In germline, CDR1 is MNHNS, CDR2 SASEGT.

The chain couples TRBV4-1 to TRBJ2-3; TRBD2 matches 12 bases. Losses at the gene ends were 1 base for V and 3 bases for J; bases not matched to a gene: 8. The CDR3 totals 18 residues. CDR1 and CDR2 from the germline V gene are MGHRA and YSYEKL. This chain's CDR3 is CASSQGGFGLAGTDTQYF. CDR3 nucleotide sequence: TGCGCCAGCAGCCAAGGGGGTTTCGGACTAGCGGGGACAGATACGCAGTATTTT.